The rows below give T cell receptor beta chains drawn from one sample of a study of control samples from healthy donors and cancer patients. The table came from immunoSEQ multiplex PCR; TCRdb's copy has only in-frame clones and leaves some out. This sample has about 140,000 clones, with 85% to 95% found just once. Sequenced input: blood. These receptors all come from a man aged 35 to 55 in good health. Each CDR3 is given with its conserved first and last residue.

CDR3aa: CASSTLDRGYNSPLHF
v_gene: TRBV28

CDR3aa: CASSELAGGLSTDTQYF
v_gene: TRBV2

CDR3aa: CASSLTGGRKVHWDTQYF
v_gene: TRBV7-9

CDR3aa: CASSQQYEQYF
v_gene: TRBV3-1/TRBV3-2

CDR3aa: CASSSTGWGYEQYF
v_gene: TRBV28

CDR3aa: CASSPIGTAKDTGELFF
v_gene: TRBV5-6

CDR3aa: CASSQGGTGAEAFF
v_gene: TRBV3-1/TRBV3-2

CDR3aa: CASSRSSGGYNEQFF
v_gene: TRBV7-2

CDR3aa: CASSQASSDSPLHF
v_gene: TRBV23-1

CDR3aa: CASSSCKHITRDTQYF
v_gene: TRBV9

CDR3aa: CASTVGGLSYQPQHF
v_gene: TRBV28

CDR3aa: CASSLAGGRETQYF
v_gene: TRBV5-4

CDR3aa: CASSLSPTGDTEAFF
v_gene: TRBV28

CDR3aa: CASSYSAREEDTQYF
v_gene: TRBV6-5

CDR3aa: CASSVEPPSYGYTF
v_gene: TRBV9

CDR3aa: CASSVGTLGINEQFF
v_gene: TRBV9

CDR3aa: CASRELRGRTYEQYF
v_gene: TRBV28

CDR3aa: CAWSVTGERDNSPLHF
v_gene: TRBV30

CDR3aa: CASSLGTYEQYF
v_gene: TRBV5-6

CDR3aa: CASSQRTRITEAFF
v_gene: TRBV5-1

CDR3aa: CASSSGPKRESNQPQHF
v_gene: TRBV2

CDR3aa: CASSERLINYGYTF
v_gene: TRBV2

CDR3aa: CATTIGWNYGYTF
v_gene: TRBV10-3

CDR3aa: CASYGWRGGNTIYF
v_gene: TRBV10-1

CDR3aa: CASRFSGDTQYF
v_gene: TRBV28

CDR3aa: CATSDFPVRGTDTQYF
v_gene: TRBV24-1

CDR3aa: CASSKELAGVSGELFF
v_gene: TRBV28

CDR3aa: CASSRSGTGYNEQFF
v_gene: TRBV6-5

CDR3aa: CASSERSSGNTIYF
v_gene: TRBV2

CDR3aa: CASSPRLAGGPLSGANVLTF
v_gene: TRBV4-2

CDR3aa: CASSLGFTDTQYF
v_gene: TRBV5-1

CDR3aa: CASSLGLRGGNEQFF
v_gene: TRBV11-2

CDR3aa: CASSVAGDPISDEAFF
v_gene: TRBV9

CDR3aa: CATSDLLAPPWEQFF
v_gene: TRBV24-1

CDR3aa: CASSQTSGPSYEQYF
v_gene: TRBV13

CDR3aa: CATSPDRGLLLHF
v_gene: TRBV15

CDR3aa: CASSLKPRTGQRHEQFF
v_gene: TRBV5-1

CDR3aa: CASSLDEEETQYF
v_gene: TRBV7-8

CDR3aa: CASSYSWDRGNQPQHF
v_gene: TRBV6-2/TRBV6-3

CDR3aa: CASSQVLGGRGYTF
v_gene: TRBV4-3

CDR3aa: CASSRLGRAGNGYTF
v_gene: TRBV7-2

CDR3aa: CASSPDTGSNTQYF
v_gene: TRBV18

CDR3aa: CASRRNPGQETQYF
v_gene: TRBV5-8

CDR3aa: CASSQGGQGVNTEAFF
v_gene: TRBV4-2

CDR3aa: CASSWTSSSYNEQFF
v_gene: TRBV28

CDR3aa: CASSPWGSNTDTQYF
v_gene: TRBV9

CDR3aa: CASSAGRVLGYGYTF
v_gene: TRBV6-5

CDR3aa: CASSLSTDTQYF
v_gene: TRBV11-3

CDR3aa: CASSFRQGEADTQYF
v_gene: TRBV7-2

CDR3aa: CASSQASTSPGYEQYF
v_gene: TRBV4-3

CDR3aa: CASSTKGGSETQYF
v_gene: TRBV18

CDR3aa: CASSHSVGVYEQYF
v_gene: TRBV23-1

CDR3aa: CASSVGGGRTYNEQFF
v_gene: TRBV9

CDR3aa: CASSPGYGDYGYTF
v_gene: TRBV5-6

CDR3aa: CASRGLAGNEQFF
v_gene: TRBV7-3

CDR3aa: CASSFRVATNEKLFF
v_gene: TRBV5-5

CDR3aa: CASSSSKSSYNEQFF
v_gene: TRBV7-2

CDR3aa: CASSEIGANTEAFF
v_gene: TRBV2

CDR3aa: CASSVEGGITDTQYF
v_gene: TRBV9

CDR3aa: CASSPGGGDGYTF
v_gene: TRBV28